The subject of this entry is one T cell receptor beta chain. A few counts support this clone. This clone's antigen is unknown. No qualities accompany the bases; no much larger clone lies one base away. The CDR3 starts with the cysteine, ends with the phenylalanine, and has 11 residues. Only the CDR3 part of the read is kept: 33 bases, read in frame from the first base. CDR1 LNHDA and CDR2 SQIVND are derived from the germline V gene (reference sequence). V is pruned by 8 bases and J by 6 bases, leaving 1 base of the junction without a gene match. The sample comes from a study of beta chain features in type 1 diabetes (dated by TCRdb to 2016 to 2019). Context from the whole study: Mean age, gender distribution, total cell number and subset yield were not different between patients and healthy donors. A total of roughly 98,000,000 sorted cells were examined across all samples, and a strong correlation was observed between cell number per subset and RNA yield. In the study, TCRB repertoires of sorted circulating CD4+ T cell subsets from recently diagnosed type 1 diabetes patients were compared with those of matched healthy donors. Regulatory and stem cell-like memory subsets were isolated from only 8 patients and about eight healthy donors, whereas naive and central memory subsets came from all 28 donors. Here is what the overall study found, with its caveats: Because the HLA sub-analyses included only small numbers of individuals, any influence of HLA type on TCRB rearrangement was left unresolved. Naive, central memory and regulatory TCRB repertoires appeared to be more similar among patients than among healthy donors. Sequencing cDNA rather than genomic DNA could over-represent highly expressing activated cells, although activation and CD3 levels did not differ between groups. A moderate but significant shortening of TCRB CDR3 length was observed in type 1 diabetes patients in all four CD4+ subsets. PCR may preferentially amplify shorter templates, but because patient and control samples were amplified and corrected together, any resulting skew would affect both groups equally. Fewer insertions and more nucleotide deletions at VDJ recombination sites were observed in patients with type 1 diabetes, implying thymic rearrangement abnormalities.

The High Capacity cDNA Reverse Transcription Kit was used to reverse transcribe all of the isolated RNA, meaning that expressed TCRB transcripts were what got sequenced. Deep immunoSEQ sequencing was performed on naive, central memory and regulatory T cell samples, with an average of around 3.4 million total reads per sample. Sorted cells were lysed in RLT buffer and RNA was extracted with DNase-treated RNeasy Micro or Mini kits, depending on cell number. Each cell subset was processed separately to prevent cross-contamination, with patient and healthy donor samples processed together. TCRB sequences were amplified from cDNA with the immunoSEQ multiplex PCR, producing 87-bp fragments spanning the CDR3 region. Sequencing of the amplicons was performed on the Illumina HiSeq platform. As for how the authors treated the data: Synthetic template baselines were used to correct PCR bias computationally, reads within Hamming distance 2 were collapsed, and singletons that could not be merged were discarded. By aligning reads against IMGT, V, D and J genes, CDR3 length, and insertions or deletions at six rearrangement sites were assigned. Clonotype counts were normalized to sorted cell number within each subset before computing true diversity and Gini coefficients with the tcR R package. The overlap coefficient, calculated on TCRB nucleotide sequences, was used to measure repertoire sharing. TCRdb carries this immuneACCESS record with in-frame sequences only. Its versions omit some clonotypes, under half of them owing to an unresolved V gene in the studies checked, with the rest unexplained. V and J calls and clone size are given by that table; D and trimming were obtained from the DNA. Present in this sample are 150,000 or so clones, about 9.1% of which were seen just once. The top ten clones comprise approximately 2.3% of the sample.

Each donor gave one peripheral blood draw, averaging approximately 110 mL, which was collected into heparinised tubes. A BD FACSAria II and a panel including CD45RO, CCR7, CD25, CD127, CD95 and CD27 were used to sort naive, central memory, regulatory and stem cell-like memory CD4+ T cells. Purity was above 95% for every sorted population. PBMCs were separated immediately by Lymphoprep density gradient centrifugation and were stained directly, without being cultured. To minimize batch effects, samples were stained and sorted in pairs, one healthy donor with one patient per experiment. This sequence uses TRBV19 and TRBJ1-2, with TRBD1 matching 9 junction bases. Sequencing input: central memory CD4+ T cells from blood. The sequence was collected from a woman aged 18-30 years in good health. The DNA sequence follows: TGTGCCAGTCGACAGGGGGATGGCTACACCTTC. It translates to CASRQGDGYTF.